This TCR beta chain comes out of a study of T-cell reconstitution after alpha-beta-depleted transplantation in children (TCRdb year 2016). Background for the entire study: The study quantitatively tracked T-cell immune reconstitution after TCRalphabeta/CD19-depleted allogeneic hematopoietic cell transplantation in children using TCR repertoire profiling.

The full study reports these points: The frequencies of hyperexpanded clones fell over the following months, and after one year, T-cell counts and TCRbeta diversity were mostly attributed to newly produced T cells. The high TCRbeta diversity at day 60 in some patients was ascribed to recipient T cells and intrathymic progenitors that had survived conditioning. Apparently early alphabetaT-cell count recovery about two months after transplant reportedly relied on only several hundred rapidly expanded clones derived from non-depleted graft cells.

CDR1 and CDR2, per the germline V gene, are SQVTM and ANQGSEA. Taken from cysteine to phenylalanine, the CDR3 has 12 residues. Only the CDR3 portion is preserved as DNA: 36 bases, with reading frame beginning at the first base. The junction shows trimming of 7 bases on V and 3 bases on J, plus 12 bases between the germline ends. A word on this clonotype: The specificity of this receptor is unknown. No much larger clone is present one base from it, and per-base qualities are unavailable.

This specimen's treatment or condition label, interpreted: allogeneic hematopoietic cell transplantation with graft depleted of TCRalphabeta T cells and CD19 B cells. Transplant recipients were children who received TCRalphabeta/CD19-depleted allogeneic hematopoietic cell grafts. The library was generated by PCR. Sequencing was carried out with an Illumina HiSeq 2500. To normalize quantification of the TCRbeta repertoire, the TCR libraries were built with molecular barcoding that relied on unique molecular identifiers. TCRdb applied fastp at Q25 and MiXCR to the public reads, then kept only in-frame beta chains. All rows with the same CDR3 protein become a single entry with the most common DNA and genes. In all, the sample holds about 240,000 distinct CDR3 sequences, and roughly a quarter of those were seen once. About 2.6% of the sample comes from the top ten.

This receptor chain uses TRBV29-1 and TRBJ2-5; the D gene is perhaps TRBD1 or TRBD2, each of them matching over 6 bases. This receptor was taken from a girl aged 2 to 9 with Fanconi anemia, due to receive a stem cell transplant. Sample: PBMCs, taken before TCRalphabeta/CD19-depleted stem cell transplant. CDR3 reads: CSGGGQKETQYF. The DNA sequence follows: TGCAGCGGAGGGGGGCAGAAAGAGACCCAGTACTTC.